The 5 T cell receptor beta chains below come from one sample, sequenced in a study of cytomegalovirus exposure and HLA in healthy donors. Clones were read by immunoSEQ multiplex PCR, and TCRdb kept only the in-frame ones, dropping some. The data hold about 330,000 clones, with around 90% observed a single time. The sample taken for sequencing was PBMCs. These receptors all stem from a woman aged 25 to 39 in good health and CMV-seropositive.

The CDR3 reads CASSRLGQGYEQYF. In nucleotides, the CDR3 is TGTGCCAGCAGTAGACTGGGACAGGGATACGAGCAGTACTTC. V and J are TRBV2 and TRBJ2-7; 9 bases are a match to TRBD1. J was trimmed by 4 bases and V by 5 bases; bases with no gene match: 6. The CDR3 is made up of 14 amino acids. Looked up from germline, CDR1 is SNHLY and CDR2 is FYNNEI.

The gene calls are TRBV6-1 and TRBJ2-7, with 10 bases aligning to TRBD2. J lost 4 bases, V lost 2 bases, and 5 bases had no gene match. This CDR3 is built from 15 residues. CDR1 MNHNS and CDR2 SASEGT come from the germline V gene. CDR3 coding DNA: TGTGCCAGCAGTGAACCACTAGCGGGATTGTACGAGCAGTACTTC. Its translation: CASSEPLAGLYEQYF.

The chain employs TRBV7-3 and TRBJ2-1, with a tentative D call TRBD2 (6 bases). CDR1 and CDR2 (germline): SGHTA, FQGTGA. This CDR3 has 15 amino acids. With 0 bases removed from V and 6 bases from J, the gap between germline ends came to 12 bases. The chain's CDR3 is CASSLTLASTNEQFF. Here the CDR3 DNA reads TGTGCCAGCAGCTTAACACTAGCTTCAACCAATGAGCAGTTCTTC.

The CDR3 DNA follows: TGTGCCAGCAGCTCCCCTAGCGGGGCGGTCGAGCAGTACTTC. Protein: CASSSPSGAVEQYF. J is TRBJ2-7 and V is TRBV7-2; TRBD2 aligns across 9 bases. CDR3 length: 14 amino acids. CDR1 and CDR2 (germline): SGHTA, FQGNSA. With 4 bases clipped from V and 6 bases from J, the junction kept 7 bases outside the gene matches. Using reference TRBV7-2 and TRBJ2-7 for the parts outside the CDR3, the full variable domain is GAGVSQSPSNKVTEKGKDVELRCDPISGHTALYWYRQSLGQGLEFLIYFQGNSAPDKSGLPSDRFSAERTGGSVSTLTIQRTQQEDSAVYLCASSSPSGAVEQYFGPGTRLTVT.

The chain employs TRBV4-2 and TRBJ2-3; 14 bases align to TRBD2. This CDR3 region has 20 residues. V lost 2 bases and J lost 2; bases outside the gene matches: 12. Germline V gives CDR1 LGHNA, CDR2 YNFKEQ. The CDR3 loop is CASSQIPGLAGEKSTDTQYF. For the CDR3, the DNA is TGTGCCAGCAGCCAAATACCGGGACTAGCGGGAGAAAAGTCCACAGATACGCAGTATTTT.